One sample yielded the 8 T cell receptor beta chains listed below, sequenced in a study of cytotoxic CD8 clonotypes in ibrutinib-treated CLL. Only in-frame clones appear in the TCRdb table, and some are missing; sequencing was by immunoSEQ multiplex PCR. The data contain approximately 350,000 clones, approximately 67% of them seen just once; the ten biggest clones take up 6% to 6.5%. The sample here was PBMCs, taken after 36 months of ibrutinib treatment. The source is a human donor with chronic lymphocytic leukemia.

This clone was picked up a small number of times. Different DNA sequences within this sample yield the same CDR3. The V and J genes are TRBV10-3 and TRBJ2-5; 7 bases map to TRBD1. With V trimmed by 4 bases and J by 2 bases, 1 base remained unmatched. Germline V gene sequence: CDR1 ENHRY, CDR2 SYGVKD. The CDR3 contains 13 residues. The CDR3 loop reads CAISGTGQETQYF. CDR3 DNA: TGTGCCATCAGTGGGACAGGACAAGAGACCCAGTACTTC.

The chain employs TRBV27 and TRBJ1-1, with D possibly TRBD1 on 5 matching bases. The germline CDR1 and CDR2 sequences are MNHEY and SMNVEV (reference sequence). The CDR3 has 18 residues. Trimming cost V 6 bases and J 3 bases, with 26 bases left between them. The CDR3 is CASSNIRLHRRRDTEAFF. CDR3 bases: TGTGCCAGCAGCAACATCCGCCTCCACAGGAGAAGGGACACTGAAGCTTTCTTT.

The chain couples TRBV4-2 to TRBJ1-1; D not resolved. The ends were cut back, 4 bases at V and 4 bases at J, with 10 bases in the middle. This CDR3 spans 13 amino acids. From germline, CDR1 is LGHNA and CDR2 YNFKEQ. The DNA for the CDR3 is TGTGCCAGCAGCCCCGAAAGGGCCACTGAAGCTTTCTTT. Amino acids: CASSPERATEAFF.

The chain links TRBV18 to TRBJ1-5; no reliable D call. Germline V gene data show CDR1 as KGHSH and CDR2 as LQKENI. The CDR3 is made up of 15 amino acids. The V and J ends lost 5 bases and 7 bases respectively, with 18 bases between them. The CDR3 coding sequence is TGTGCCAGCTCATTTCAGCAAGGTTCGGACCAGCCCCAGCATTTT. This encodes CASSFQQGSDQPQHF. The full variable domain, rest sourced from reference TRBV18 and TRBJ1-5, is NAGVMQNPRHLVRRRGQEARLRCSPMKGHSHVYWYRQLPEEGLKFMVYLQKENIIDESGMPKERFSAEFPKEGPSILRIQQVVRGDSAAYFCASSFQQGSDQPQHFGDGTRLSIL.

The DNA of the CDR3 is TGTGCCAGCAGTTCGCCGCTGGAGACCCAGTACTTC. It encodes CASSSPLETQYF. The chain joins TRBV28 to TRBJ2-5; D gene uncertain. The CDR3 covers 12 residues. V was cut by 4 bases and J by 5 bases, with 8 bases left in between. Germline CDR1 and CDR2: MDHEN and SYDVKM.

The V gene is TRBV11-2, the J gene TRBJ2-7; 7 positions agree with TRBD2. The CDR3 contains 14 residues. J gave up 2 bases and V 5 bases, and 6 bases lay outside the gene matches. CDR1 SGHAT and CDR2 FQNNGV come from the germline V gene. DNA of the CDR3: TGTGCCAGCAGCCGGAACAGCGGGACCTACGAGCAGTACTTC. Encoded protein: CASSRNSGTYEQYF.

The chain uses TRBV11-2 and TRBJ2-7; the D gene is possibly TRBD2 (5 bases). This CDR3 has 15 residues. From germline, CDR1 is SGHAT and CDR2 FQNNGV. Trimming pared 2 bases from V and 2 bases from J, leaving 13 bases between. Here the CDR3 reads CASSLHPRGPYEQYF. Here the CDR3 DNA reads TGTGCCAGCAGCTTACATCCACGCGGGCCCTACGAGCAGTACTTC.

This clone was detected a few times. V usage is TRBV5-1 and J usage is TRBJ2-7; D unclear. Germline V gene lookup returns CDR1 SGHRS and CDR2 YFSETQ. CDR3 length: 11 residues. Trimming left V 4 bases short and J 7 bases short, with 9 bases between. The DNA of the CDR3 is TGCGCCAGCAGCAACCTGGGAGAGCAGTACTTC. Its translation: CASSNLGEQYF.